This TCR beta chain was captured in a study of T cells in Graves' hyperthyroidism and ophthalmopathy. Findings of the study overall: Most thyroid clonotypes that were expanded above 0.001 also turned up in blood.

Each ophthalmopathy patient scored at least 3 on the Clinical Activity Score and at least 4 on NOSPECS grade, with duration under 3 months. Thyroid ultrasound and orbital computed tomography, with clinical symptoms and serum thyroxine and TRAb, informed diagnoses. An approximately 10 ml volume of fresh peripheral blood provided the PBMCs. Researchers amplified the TCR beta CDR3 regions from RNA transcripts. The HTBI primer set served for first-round RT-PCR of the TCR CDR3. TCRdb called the multiplex PCR reads again in MiXCR, with one record for every CDR3 protein. The sample has 200,000 to 300,000 distinct CDR3 sequences, about 16% seen once. This clonotype was seen many times. Antigen: not known. CDR3 length: 14 residues. The V end lost 2 bases, the J end lost 0 bases, and 10 bases lay between the germline ends. From germline, CDR1 is GTSNPN and CDR2 SVGIG (reference sequence).

Sequencing was carried out using blood. V and J are TRBV30 and TRBJ1-1; D is ambiguous. The TCR sequence derives from a woman aged 18-29 years with Graves' ophthalmopathy. CDR3 sequence (DNA): TGTGCCTGGAGTCCCACCGGGGTGAACACTGAAGCTTTCTTT. It codes for CAWSPTGVNTEAFF.